This T cell receptor (beta chain) stems from a study of beta chain features in type 1 diabetes. The investigators reverse transcribed all of the isolated RNA, so they sequenced expressed TCRB transcripts. The table came from immunoSEQ multiplex PCR; TCRdb's copy has only in-frame clones and leaves some out. The table shows hundreds of thousands of clones, with around an eighth occurring only once. Points from the study as a whole: VDJ junctions from patients with type 1 diabetes contained fewer insertions and more deletions. In all four CD4+ subsets, TCRB CDR3 length was significantly, moderately reduced in type 1 diabetes.

Trimming at V came to 4 bases and at J to 1 base, leaving 4 bases not matched to a gene. CDR1 is MNHNS, CDR2 SASEGT, per germline. The CDR3 consists of 15 residues. Details on this clone: Its antigen is currently unknown.

This receptor was taken from a young man with type 1 diabetes. The rearrangement joins TRBV6-1 to TRBJ1-5; TRBD1 aligns across 7 bases. Sequenced sample: naive CD4+ T cells from blood. The CDR3 nucleotides are TGTGCCAGCAGTGCCCAACAGGGGAGCAATCAGCCCCAGCATTTT. As protein: CASSAQQGSNQPQHF.